This T cell receptor beta chain comes out of a study of blood T cells in healthy people across ages. Points from the study as a whole: The donors' CMV status was not determined, possibly confounding changes in expanded clonotypes.

Alongside a J-beta primer mix, a sample-barcoded 5' primer served in a second PCR lasting about 7 to 11 cycles. Template switching added a 12-random-nucleotide identifier to every cDNA molecule. Every individual sample yielded 2.5 million or more paired-end reads (each containing CDR3). One entry per CDR3 protein results from TCRdb running MiXCR on the 5' RACE reads. The sample holds 1.4 million or so distinct CDR3 sequences, about 45% seen once. This clonotype occurred a few times. Its antigen is unidentified. One base away lies a much larger clone, so this may be a sequencing read error. Donors ranged from about 6 to 90 years old and were healthy Caucasians in Russia. CDR3 length: 15 residues. CDR1 and CDR2 (germline): MDHEN, SYDVKM. With V trimmed by 5 bases and J by 4 bases, 8 bases remained unmatched.

This clonotype originated in a woman aged 18-30 years in good health. Sequencing was performed on blood. The rearrangement uses TRBV28 and TRBJ2-1; 7 nucleotides align to TRBD2. CDR3: CASSPGRAGYNEQFF. Here the CDR3 DNA reads TGTGCCAGCAGTCCGGGACGAGCGGGATACAATGAGCAGTTCTTC. Based on the CDR3 plus reference TRBV28 and TRBJ2-1, the full variable domain is DVKVTQSSRYLVKRTGEKVFLECVQDMDHENMFWYRQDPGLGLRLIYFSYDVKMKEKGDIPEGYSVSREKKERFSLILESASTNQTSMYLCASSPGRAGYNEQFFGPGTRLTVL.